This T cell receptor (beta chain) was identified during a study of high-grade serous ovarian cancer treatment subgroups. In the study overall: On average, approximately 15,000 reads and 6,500 to 8,000 unique TCR beta rearrangements were obtained per sample. Findings and limits, study-wide: Different patients shared almost no repertoire; same-patient tumors shared roughly 0.095 to 0.85. Without spatial data, bulk sequencing limits insight into HGSC tumor diversity. The analyses considered CDR3 and ignored CDR1 and CDR2.

Generated by immunoSEQ multiplex PCR, the TCRdb table keeps only in-frame clones and is missing some. The table has 11,000 or so clones, 83% seen once; the top ten hold 5.5% to 8.5%. About this clone itself: Its cognate antigen is unknown.

With V trimmed by 5 bases and J by 0 bases, 2 bases remained unmatched. The CDR3 is made up of 14 amino acids. Germline CDR1 and CDR2: SNHLY and FYNNEI. Tumor samples were obtained before definitive surgery or chemotherapy. The chain uses TRBV2 and TRBJ2-3, with 7 nucleotides matching TRBD1. This receptor was obtained from a human donor with high-grade serous ovarian cancer. The sample comprised tumor tissue. CDR3 DNA: TGTGCCAGCAGTAGGGACAGCAGCACAGATACGCAGTATTTT. Protein product: CASSRDSSTDTQYF.